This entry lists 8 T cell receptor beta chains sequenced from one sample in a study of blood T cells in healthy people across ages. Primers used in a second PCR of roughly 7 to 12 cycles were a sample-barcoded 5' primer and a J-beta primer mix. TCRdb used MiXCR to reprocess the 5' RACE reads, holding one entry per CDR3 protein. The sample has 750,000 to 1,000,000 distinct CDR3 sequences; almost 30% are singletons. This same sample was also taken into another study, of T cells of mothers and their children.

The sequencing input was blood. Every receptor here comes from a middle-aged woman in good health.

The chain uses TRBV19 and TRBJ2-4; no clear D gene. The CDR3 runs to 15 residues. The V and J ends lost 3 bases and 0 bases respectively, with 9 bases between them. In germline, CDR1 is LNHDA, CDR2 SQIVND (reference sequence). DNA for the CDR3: TGTGCCAGTAGTATGAAGCCAGTAGCCAAAAACATTCAGTACTTC. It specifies CASSMKPVAKNIQYF.

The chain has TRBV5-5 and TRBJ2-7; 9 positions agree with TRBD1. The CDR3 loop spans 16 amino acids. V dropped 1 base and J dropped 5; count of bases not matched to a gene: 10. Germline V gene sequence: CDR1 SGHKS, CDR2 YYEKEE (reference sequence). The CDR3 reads CASSLFNGQGTHEQYF. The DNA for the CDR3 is TGTGCCAGCAGCTTGTTTAACGGACAGGGGACCCACGAGCAGTACTTC. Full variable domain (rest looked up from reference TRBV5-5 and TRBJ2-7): DAGVTQSPTHLIKTRGQQVTLRCSPISGHKSVSWYQQVLGQGPQFIFQYYEKEERGRGNFPDRFSARQFPNYSSELNVNALLLGDSALYLCASSLFNGQGTHEQYFGPGTRLTVT.

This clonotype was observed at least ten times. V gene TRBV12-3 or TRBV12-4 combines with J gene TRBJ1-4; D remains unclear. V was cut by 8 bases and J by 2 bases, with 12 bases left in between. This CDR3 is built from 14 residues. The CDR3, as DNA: TGTGCCAGCCGGTCTCGGATGACTAATGAAAAACTGTTTTTT. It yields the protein CASRSRMTNEKLFF.

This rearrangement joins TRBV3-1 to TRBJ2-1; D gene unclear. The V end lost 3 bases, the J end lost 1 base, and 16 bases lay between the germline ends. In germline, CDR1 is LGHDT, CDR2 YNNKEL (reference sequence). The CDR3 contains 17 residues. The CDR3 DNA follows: TGTGCCAGCAGCCACGTGGGAAAGGGTTCATCCTACAATGAGCAGTTCTTC. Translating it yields CASSHVGKGSSYNEQFF.

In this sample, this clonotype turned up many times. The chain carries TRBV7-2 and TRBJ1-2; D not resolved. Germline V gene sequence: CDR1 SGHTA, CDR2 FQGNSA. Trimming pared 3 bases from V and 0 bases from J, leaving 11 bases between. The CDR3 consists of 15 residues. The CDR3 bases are TGTGCCAGCAGCTTGGCCGGAGGGTCTAACTATGGCTACACCTTC. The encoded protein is CASSLAGGSNYGYTF.

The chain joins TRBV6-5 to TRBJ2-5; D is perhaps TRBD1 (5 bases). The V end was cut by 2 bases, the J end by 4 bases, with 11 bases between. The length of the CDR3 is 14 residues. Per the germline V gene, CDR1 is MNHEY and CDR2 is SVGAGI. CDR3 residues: CASSYGIRAETQYF. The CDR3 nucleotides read TGTGCCAGCAGTTACGGCATCAGGGCAGAGACCCAGTACTTC.

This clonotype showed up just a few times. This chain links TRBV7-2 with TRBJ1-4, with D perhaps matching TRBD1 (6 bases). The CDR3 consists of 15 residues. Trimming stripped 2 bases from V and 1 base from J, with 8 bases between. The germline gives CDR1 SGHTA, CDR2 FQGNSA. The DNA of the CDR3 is TGTGCCAGCAGCTTACAAGGGGGAACTAATGAAAAACTGTTTTTT. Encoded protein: CASSLQGGTNEKLFF.

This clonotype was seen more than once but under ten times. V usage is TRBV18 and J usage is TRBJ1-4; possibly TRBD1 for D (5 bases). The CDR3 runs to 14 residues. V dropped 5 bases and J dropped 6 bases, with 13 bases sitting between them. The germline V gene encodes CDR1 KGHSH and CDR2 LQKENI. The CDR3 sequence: CASSSGTDDEKLFF. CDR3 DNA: TGTGCCAGCTCATCCGGGACGGATGATGAAAAACTGTTTTTT.